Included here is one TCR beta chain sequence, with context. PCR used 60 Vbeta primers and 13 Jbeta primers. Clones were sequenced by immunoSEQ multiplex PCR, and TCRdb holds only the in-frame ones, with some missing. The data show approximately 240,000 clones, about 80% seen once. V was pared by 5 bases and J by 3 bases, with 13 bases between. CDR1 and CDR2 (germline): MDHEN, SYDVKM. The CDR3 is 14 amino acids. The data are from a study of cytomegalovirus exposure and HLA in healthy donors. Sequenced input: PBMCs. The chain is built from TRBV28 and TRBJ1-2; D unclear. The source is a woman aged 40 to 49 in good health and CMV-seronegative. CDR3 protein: CASSLPDSYYGYTF. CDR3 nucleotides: TGTGCCAGCAGTCTCCCGGACTCATACTATGGCTACACCTTC.